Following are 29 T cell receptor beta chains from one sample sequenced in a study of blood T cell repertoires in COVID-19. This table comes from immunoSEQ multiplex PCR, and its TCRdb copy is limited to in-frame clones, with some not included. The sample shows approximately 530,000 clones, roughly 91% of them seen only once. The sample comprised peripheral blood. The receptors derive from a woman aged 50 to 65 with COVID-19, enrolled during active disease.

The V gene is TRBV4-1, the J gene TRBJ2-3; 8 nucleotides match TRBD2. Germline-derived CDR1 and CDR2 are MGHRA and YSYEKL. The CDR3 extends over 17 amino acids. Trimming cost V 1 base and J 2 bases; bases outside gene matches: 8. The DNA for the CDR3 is TGCGCCAGCAGCCAAGTGGGAGCGGGGGCCGCCACAGATACGCAGTATTTT. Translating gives CASSQVGAGAATDTQYF.

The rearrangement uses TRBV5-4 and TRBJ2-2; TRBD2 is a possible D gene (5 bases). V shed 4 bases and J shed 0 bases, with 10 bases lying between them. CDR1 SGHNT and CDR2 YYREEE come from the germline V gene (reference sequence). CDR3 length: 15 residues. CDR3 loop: CASSRLDSNTGELFF. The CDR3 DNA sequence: TGTGCCAGCAGCCGCCTGGACTCGAACACCGGGGAGCTGTTTTTT.

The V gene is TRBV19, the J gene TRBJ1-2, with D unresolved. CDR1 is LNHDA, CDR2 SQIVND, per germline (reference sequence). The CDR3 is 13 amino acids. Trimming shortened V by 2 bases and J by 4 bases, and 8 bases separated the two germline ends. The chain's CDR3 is CASSIQEGYGYTF. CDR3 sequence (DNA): TGTGCCAGTAGTATACAGGAGGGCTATGGCTACACCTTC.

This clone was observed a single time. CDR3 in DNA: TGTGCCAGCTTGCGGGGCGTGAACACTGAAGCTTTCTTT. The encoded protein is CASLRGVNTEAFF. The rearrangement uses TRBV2 and TRBJ1-1, with D perhaps TRBD1 (5 bases). CDR3 length equals 13 residues. Germline loops: CDR1 SNHLY, CDR2 FYNNEI. The V and J ends lost 8 bases and 0 bases respectively, with 10 bases between them.

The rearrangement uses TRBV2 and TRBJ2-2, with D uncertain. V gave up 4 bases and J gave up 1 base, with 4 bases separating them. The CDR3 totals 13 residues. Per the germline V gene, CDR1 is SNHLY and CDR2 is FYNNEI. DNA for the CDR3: TGTGCCAGCAGTGCTAGGAACACCGGGGAGCTGTTTTTT. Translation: CASSARNTGELFF.

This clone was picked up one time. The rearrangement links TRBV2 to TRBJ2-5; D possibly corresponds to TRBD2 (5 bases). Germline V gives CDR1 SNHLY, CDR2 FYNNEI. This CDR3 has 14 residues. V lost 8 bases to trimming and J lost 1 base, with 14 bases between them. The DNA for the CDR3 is TGTGCCAGCGAGGGAGAGGCCACCCAAGAGACCCAGTACTTC. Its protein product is CASEGEATQETQYF.

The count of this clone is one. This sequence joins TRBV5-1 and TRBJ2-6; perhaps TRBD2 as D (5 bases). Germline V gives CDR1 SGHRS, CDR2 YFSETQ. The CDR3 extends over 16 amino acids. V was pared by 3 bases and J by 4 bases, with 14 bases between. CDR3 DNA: TGCGCCAGCAGCTACCAGGCGGGCGCCGGGGCCAACGTCCTGACTTTC. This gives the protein CASSYQAGAGANVLTF.

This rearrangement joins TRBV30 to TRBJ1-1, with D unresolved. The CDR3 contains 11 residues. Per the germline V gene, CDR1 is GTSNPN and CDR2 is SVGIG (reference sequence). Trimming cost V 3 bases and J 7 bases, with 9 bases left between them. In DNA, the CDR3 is TGTGCCTGGAGGATAGCGGTTGAAGCTTTCTTT. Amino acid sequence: CAWRIAVEAFF.

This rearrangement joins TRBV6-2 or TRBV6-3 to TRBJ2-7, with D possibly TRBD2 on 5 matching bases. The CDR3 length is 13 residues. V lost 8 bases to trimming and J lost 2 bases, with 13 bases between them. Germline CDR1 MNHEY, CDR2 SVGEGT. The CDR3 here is CASGSGFTYEQYF. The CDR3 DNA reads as TGTGCCAGCGGTTCGGGATTCACCTACGAGCAGTACTTC.

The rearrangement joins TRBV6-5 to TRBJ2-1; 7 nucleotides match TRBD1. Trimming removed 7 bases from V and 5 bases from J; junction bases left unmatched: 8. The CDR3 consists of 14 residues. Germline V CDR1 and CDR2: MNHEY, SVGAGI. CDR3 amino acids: CASTPGGSHNEQFF. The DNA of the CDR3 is TGTGCCAGCACTCCAGGGGGATCCCACAATGAGCAGTTCTTC.

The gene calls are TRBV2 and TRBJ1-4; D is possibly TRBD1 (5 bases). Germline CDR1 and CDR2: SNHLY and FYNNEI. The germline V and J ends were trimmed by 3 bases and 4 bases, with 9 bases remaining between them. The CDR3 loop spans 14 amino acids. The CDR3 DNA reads TGTGCCAGCAGTGATCGCAGGGATAATGAAAAACTGTTTTTT. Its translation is CASSDRRDNEKLFF.

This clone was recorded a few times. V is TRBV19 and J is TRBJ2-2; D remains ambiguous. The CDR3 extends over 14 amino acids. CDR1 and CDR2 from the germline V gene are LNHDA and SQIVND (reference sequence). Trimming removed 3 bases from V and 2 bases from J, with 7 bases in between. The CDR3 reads CASSMGSNTGELFF. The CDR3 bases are TGTGCCAGTAGTATGGGCAGCAACACCGGGGAGCTGTTTTTT.

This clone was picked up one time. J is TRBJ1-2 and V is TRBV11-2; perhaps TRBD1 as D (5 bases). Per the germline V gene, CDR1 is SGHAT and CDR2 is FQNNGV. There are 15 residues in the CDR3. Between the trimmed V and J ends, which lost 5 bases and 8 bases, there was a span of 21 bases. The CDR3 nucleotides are TGTGCCAGCAGCCAAGAAGCTTACAGGAGCCCGGGCTACACCTTC. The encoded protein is CASSQEAYRSPGYTF.

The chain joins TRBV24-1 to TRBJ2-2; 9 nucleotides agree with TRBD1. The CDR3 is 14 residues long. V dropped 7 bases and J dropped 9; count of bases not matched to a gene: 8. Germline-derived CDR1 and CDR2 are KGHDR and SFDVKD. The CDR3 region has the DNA TGTGCCACCAGCACGGGACAGGGCCCCAGGGAGCTGTTTTTT. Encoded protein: CATSTGQGPRELFF.

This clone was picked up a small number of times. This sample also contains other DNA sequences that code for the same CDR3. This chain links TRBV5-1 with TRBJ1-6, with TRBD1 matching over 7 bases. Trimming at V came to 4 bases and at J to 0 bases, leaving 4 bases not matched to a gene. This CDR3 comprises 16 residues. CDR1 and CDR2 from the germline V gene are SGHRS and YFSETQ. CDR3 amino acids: CASSPGGSSYNSPLHF. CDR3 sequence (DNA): TGCGCCAGCAGCCCAGGGGGGAGCTCCTATAATTCACCCCTCCACTTT.

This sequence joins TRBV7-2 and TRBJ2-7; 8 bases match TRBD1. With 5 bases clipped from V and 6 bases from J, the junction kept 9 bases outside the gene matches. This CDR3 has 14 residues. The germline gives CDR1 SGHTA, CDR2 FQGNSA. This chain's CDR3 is CASSLNLQGGEQYF. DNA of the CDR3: TGTGCCAGCAGCCTGAATCTACAGGGGGGCGAGCAGTACTTC.

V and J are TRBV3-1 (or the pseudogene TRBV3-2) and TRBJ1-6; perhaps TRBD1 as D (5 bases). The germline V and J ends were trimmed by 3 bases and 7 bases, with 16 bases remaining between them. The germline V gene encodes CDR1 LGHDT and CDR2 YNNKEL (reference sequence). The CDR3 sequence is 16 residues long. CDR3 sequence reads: CASSQEGRSFNSPLHF. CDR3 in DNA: TGTGCCAGCAGCCAGGAGGGGCGCTCCTTCAATTCACCCCTCCACTTT.

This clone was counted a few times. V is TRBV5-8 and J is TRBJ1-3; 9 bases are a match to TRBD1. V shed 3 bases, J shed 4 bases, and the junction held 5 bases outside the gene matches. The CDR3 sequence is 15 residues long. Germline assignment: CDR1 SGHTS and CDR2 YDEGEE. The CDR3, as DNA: TGTGCCAGCAGCTCCGGGACAGGGATCGGAAACACCATATATTTT. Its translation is CASSSGTGIGNTIYF.

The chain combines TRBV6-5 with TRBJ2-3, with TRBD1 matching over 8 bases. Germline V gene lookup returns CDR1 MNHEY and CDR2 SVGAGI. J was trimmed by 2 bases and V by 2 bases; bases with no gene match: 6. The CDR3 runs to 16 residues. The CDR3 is CASSYAGQGSTDTQYF. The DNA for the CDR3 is TGTGCCAGCAGTTACGCCGGACAGGGTTCCACAGATACGCAGTATTTT.

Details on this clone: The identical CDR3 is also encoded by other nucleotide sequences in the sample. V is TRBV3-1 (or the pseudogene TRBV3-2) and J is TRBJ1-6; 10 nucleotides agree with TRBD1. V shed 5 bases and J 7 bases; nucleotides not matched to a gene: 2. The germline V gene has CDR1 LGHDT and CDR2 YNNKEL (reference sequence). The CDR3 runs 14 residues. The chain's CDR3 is CASSLDRGNSPLHF. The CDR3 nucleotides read TGTGCCAGCAGCTTGGACAGGGGGAATTCACCCCTCCACTTT.

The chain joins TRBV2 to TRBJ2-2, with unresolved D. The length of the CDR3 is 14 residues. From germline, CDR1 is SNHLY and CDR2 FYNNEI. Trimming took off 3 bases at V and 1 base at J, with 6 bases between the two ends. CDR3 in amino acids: CASSDGRNTGELFF. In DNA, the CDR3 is TGTGCCAGCAGTGATGGCCGGAACACCGGGGAGCTGTTTTTT.

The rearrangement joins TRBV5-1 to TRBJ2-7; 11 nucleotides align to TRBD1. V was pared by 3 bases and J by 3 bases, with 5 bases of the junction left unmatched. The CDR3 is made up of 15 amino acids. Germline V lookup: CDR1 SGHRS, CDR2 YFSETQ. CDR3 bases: TGCGCCAGCAGCTGGGGGACAGGGGGGATCTACGAGCAGTACTTC. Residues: CASSWGTGGIYEQYF.

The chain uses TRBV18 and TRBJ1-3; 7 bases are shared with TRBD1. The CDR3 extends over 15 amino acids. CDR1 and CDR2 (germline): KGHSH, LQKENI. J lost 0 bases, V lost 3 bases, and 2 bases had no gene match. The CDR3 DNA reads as TGTGCCAGCTCACCCGGGACAGACTCTGGAAACACCATATATTTT. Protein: CASSPGTDSGNTIYF.

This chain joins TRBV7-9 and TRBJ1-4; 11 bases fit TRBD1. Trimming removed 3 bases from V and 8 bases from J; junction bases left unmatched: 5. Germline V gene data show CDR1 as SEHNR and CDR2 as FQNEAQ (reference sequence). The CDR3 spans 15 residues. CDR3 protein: CASSFRGQGVEKLFF. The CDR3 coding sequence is TGTGCCAGCAGCTTTAGGGGACAGGGGGTGGAAAAACTGTTTTTT.

CDR3 amino acids: CASSLRREGDIQYF. CDR3 DNA sequence: TGTGCCAGCAGCTTACGCAGGGAAGGCGACATTCAGTACTTC. The chain recombines TRBV5-4 with TRBJ2-4, with a weak D call TRBD1 (5 bases). V shed 2 bases and J shed 8 bases, with 14 bases lying between them. The CDR3 runs to 14 residues. The V gene's germline CDR1 is SGHNT and CDR2 YYREEE (reference sequence). The entire variable domain, with the rest obtained from reference TRBV5-4 and TRBJ2-4, is as follows: ETGVTQSPTHLIKTRGQQVTLRCSSQSGHNTVSWYQQALGQGPQFIFQYYREEENGRGNFPPRFSGLQFPNYSSELNVNALELDDSALYLCASSLRREGDIQYFGAGTRLSVL.

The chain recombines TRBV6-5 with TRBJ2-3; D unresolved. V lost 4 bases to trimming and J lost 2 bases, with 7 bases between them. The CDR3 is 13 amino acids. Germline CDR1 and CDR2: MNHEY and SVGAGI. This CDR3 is CASSSRFTDTQYF. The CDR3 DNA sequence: TGTGCCAGCAGTTCGCGCTTCACAGATACGCAGTATTTT.

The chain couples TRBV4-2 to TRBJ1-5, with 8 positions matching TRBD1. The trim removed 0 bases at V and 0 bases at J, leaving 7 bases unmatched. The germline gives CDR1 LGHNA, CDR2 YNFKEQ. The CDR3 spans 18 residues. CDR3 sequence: CASSQDKGQEYSNQPQHF. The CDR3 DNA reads TGTGCCAGCAGCCAAGATAAGGGACAGGAGTATAGCAATCAGCCCCAGCATTTT.

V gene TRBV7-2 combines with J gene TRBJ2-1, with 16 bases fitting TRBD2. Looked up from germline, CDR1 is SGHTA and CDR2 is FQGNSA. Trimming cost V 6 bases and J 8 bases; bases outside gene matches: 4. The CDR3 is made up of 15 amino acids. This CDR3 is CASSPGTSGGDEQFF. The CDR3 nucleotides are TGTGCCAGCAGTCCAGGGACTAGCGGGGGGGATGAGCAGTTCTTC.

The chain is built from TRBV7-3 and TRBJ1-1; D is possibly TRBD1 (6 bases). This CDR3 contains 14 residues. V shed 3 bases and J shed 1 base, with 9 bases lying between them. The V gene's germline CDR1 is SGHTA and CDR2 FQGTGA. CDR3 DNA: TGTGCCAGCAGCTTGGGGGCAGGGAACACTGAAGCTTTCTTT. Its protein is CASSLGAGNTEAFF.